The rows below give T cell receptor beta chains drawn from one sample of a study of CD8+CD57+ T cells in acquired aplastic anemia. TCRdb reanalysed the reads using MiXCR and keeps one entry per CDR3 protein. The repertoire includes about 40,000 distinct CDR3 sequences, 63% of them detected once, and roughly 65% sits in the top ten. Specimen: sorted CD4+, CD8+, or CD8+CD57+ T cells (not recorded which) from PBMCs. These receptors all come from a human donor with aplastic anemia. Each CDR3 is given with its conserved first and last residue. D genes are given only for firm matches. Rows may omit the clone size; those that give it use once, few, many or a size class.

v_gene	d_gene	abundance	j_gene	CDR3aa	CDR3nt
TRBV11-2	TRBD2	NA	TRBJ2-3	CASSLVAGGTDTQYF	TGTGCCAGCAGCTTGGTAGCGGGGGGCACAGATACGCAGTATTTT
TRBV15	NA	NA	TRBJ1-5	CATSVGGEDHQPQHF	TGTGCCACCAGTGTGGGGGGAGAAGATCATCAGCCCCAGCATTTT
TRBV5-1	NA	once	TRBJ2-1	CASSLERVQFF	TGCGCCAGCAGCCTCGAACGTGTGCAGTTCTTC
TRBV15	NA	few	TRBJ1-1	CATSSVDWNTEAFF	TGTGCCACCAGCAGCGTAGACTGGAACACTGAAGCTTTCTTT
TRBV2	NA	once	TRBJ1-2	CDSTTGPILYYYTF	TGTGACAGTACCACGGGACCAATCCTCTATTACTACACCTTC
TRBV2	NA	few	TRBJ2-1	CASSEAIRWGNEQFF	TGTGCCAGCAGTGAAGCGATCCGGTGGGGCAATGAGCAGTTCTTC
TRBV24-1	NA	NA	TRBJ2-7	CATSDYPPAGTREQYF	TGTGCCACCAGTGATTATCCTCCTGCAGGGACCCGCGAGCAGTACTTC
TRBV2	TRBD1	NA	TRBJ1-3	CASSEGTGRVIYF	TGTGCCAGCAGTGAAGGGACAGGGCGGGTCATATATTTT
TRBV9	TRBD1	NA	TRBJ1-6	CASSVEGQARPLHF	TGTGCCAGCAGCGTAGAGGGACAGGCTCGACCCCTCCACTTT
TRBV2	NA	many	TRBJ1-2	CASYRNYGYTF	TGTGCCAGCTATCGTAACTATGGCTACACCTTC
TRBV25-1	TRBD1	NA	TRBJ1-2	CASSETRQGYGYTF	TGTGCCAGCAGTGAAACAAGACAGGGCTATGGCTACACCTTC
TRBV6-4	TRBD1	many	TRBJ1-2	CASSESTGANYGYTF	TGTGCCAGCAGTGAATCGACAGGGGCCAACTATGGCTACACCTTC
TRBV7-8	NA	few	TRBJ1-6	CASSFQGEGALHF	TGTGCCAGCAGCTTCCAGGGAGAAGGGGCCCTCCACTTT
TRBV20-1	TRBD1	few	TRBJ1-1	CSARGGRQGGAGTEAFF	TGCAGTGCTAGAGGGGGCAGACAGGGGGGCGCGGGCACTGAAGCTTTCTTT
TRBV12-3/TRBV12-4	NA	NA	TRBJ1-5	CASRPTGLNSNQPQHF	TGTGCCAGCAGACCAACAGGGCTGAATAGCAATCAGCCCCAGCATTTT
TRBV5-1	NA	NA	TRBJ1-1	CASSLDIGREAFF	TGCGCCAGCAGCTTGGATATAGGAAGGGAAGCTTTCTTT
TRBV2	NA	NA	TRBJ2-7	CASSPSRGNEQYF	TGTGCCAGCAGCCCTAGCAGGGGCAACGAGCAGTACTTC
TRBV7-2	NA	NA	TRBJ2-7	CASSLARRYEQYF	TGTGCCAGCAGCTTAGCGCGCAGGTACGAGCAGTACTTC
TRBV2	NA	once	TRBJ2-5	CDSSAMQGPWETQYF	TGTGACAGCAGTGCAATGCAGGGGCCCTGGGAGACCCAGTACTTC
TRBV10-3	TRBD2	NA	TRBJ2-5	CAISAGLAGQETQYF	TGTGCCATCAGTGCGGGACTAGCGGGGCAAGAGACCCAGTACTTC
TRBV6-1	TRBD2	few	TRBJ2-5	CASSGIAGGREETQYF	TGTGCCAGCAGCGGGATAGCTGGCGGGAGAGAAGAGACCCAGTACTTC
TRBV10-3	NA	many	TRBJ1-5	CAISDKQGEGNNQPQHF	TGTGCCATCAGTGACAAACAGGGAGAAGGTAACAATCAGCCCCAGCATTTT
TRBV24-1	NA	once	TRBJ2-1	CATSDSGTISYNEQFF	TGTGCCACCAGTGACTCCGGGACAATCAGCTACAATGAGCAGTTCTTC
TRBV20-1	NA	NA	TRBJ1-1	CSARVSLDTEAFF	TGCAGTGCTAGAGTGTCCCTGGACACTGAAGCTTTCTTT
TRBV19	TRBD2	NA	TRBJ2-1	CASSPSSGGYNEQFF	TGTGCCAGTAGTCCCTCTAGCGGGGGCTACAATGAGCAGTTCTTC
TRBV9	NA	many	TRBJ2-5	CASSVDSVAETQYF	TGTGCCAGCAGCGTAGATTCAGTGGCGGAGACCCAGTACTTC
TRBV6-5	NA	many	TRBJ2-7	CASTSGGSSYEQYF	TGTGCCAGCACTTCGGGGGGCAGTTCCTACGAGCAGTACTTC
TRBV15	NA	NA	TRBJ1-5	CTTSAAAAGQRQHF	TGTACCACCAGCGCCGCGGCCGCTGGTCAGCGCCAGCATTTT
TRBV28	TRBD1	few	TRBJ2-2	CASSLPWTGTGELFF	TGTGCCAGCAGTCTCCCGTGGACAGGGACCGGGGAGCTGTTTTTT
TRBV6-1	TRBD1	NA	TRBJ1-2	CASKNRGPSYGYTF	TGTGCCAGCAAAAACAGGGGGCCCAGCTATGGCTACACCTTC
TRBV7-8	NA	NA	TRBJ1-2	CASSPITNYGYTF	TGTGCCAGCAGCCCTATTACTAACTATGGCTACACCTTC
TRBV7-4	NA	NA	TRBJ1-2	CASSLPGNYGYTF	TGTGCCAGCAGCTTACCAGGGAACTATGGCTACACCTTC
TRBV10-1	NA	NA	TRBJ1-5	CASSEYRGATDMQHF	TGCGCCAGCAGTGAGTATCGGGGGGCCACAGATATGCAGCATTTT
TRBV11-3	TRBD1	NA	TRBJ2-1	CASRGQGDNEQFF	TGTGCCAGCAGGGGACAGGGGGATAATGAGCAGTTCTTC
TRBV5-1	TRBD2	NA	TRBJ2-1	CASSPRLAGGFSYNEQFF	TGCGCCAGCAGCCCAAGACTAGCGGGGGGGTTCTCCTACAATGAGCAGTTCTTC
TRBV14	TRBD1	many	TRBJ2-6	CASSPRRTGILEANVLTF	TGTGCCAGCAGCCCCCGTCGGACAGGGATTCTTGAGGCCAACGTCCTGACTTTC
TRBV14	TRBD2	many	TRBJ2-1	CASSQGSASGGWEQFF	TGTGCCAGCAGCCAAGGGAGCGCTAGCGGGGGATGGGAGCAGTTCTTC
TRBV25-1	TRBD1	NA	TRBJ1-2	CASSLSTGFGIYGYTF	TGTGCCAGCAGCCTATCGACAGGGTTCGGTATCTATGGCTACACCTTC
TRBV29-1	NA	NA	TRBJ2-2	CSVVQNTGELFF	TGCAGCGTTGTCCAGAACACCGGGGAGCTGTTTTTT
TRBV29-1	NA	NA	TRBJ1-2	CSVEGRGKNYGYTF	TGCAGCGTTGAAGGGCGCGGGAAAAACTATGGCTACACCTTC
TRBV24-1	NA	once	TRBJ1-2	CATSARDGINYGYTF	TGTGCCACCAGTGCCCGGGACGGAATTAACTATGGCTACACCTTC
TRBV20-1	NA	NA	TRBJ1-2	CSAPHNGYTF	TGCAGTGCTCCTCACAATGGCTACACCTTC
TRBV6-1	TRBD1	NA	TRBJ2-5	CASSEGQHQETQYF	TGTGCCAGCAGTGAGGGACAGCACCAAGAGACCCAGTACTTC
TRBV6-1	NA	many	TRBJ2-2	CASTPGTGELFF	TGTGCCAGCACACCAGGGACCGGGGAGCTGTTTTTT
TRBV6-1	TRBD1	NA	TRBJ1-5	CASSELGQGSQPQHF	TGTGCCAGCAGTGAACTTGGACAGGGCAGTCAGCCCCAGCATTTT
TRBV10-2	NA	NA	TRBJ1-3	CASSEIQGSGNTIYF	TGCGCCAGCAGTGAGATCCAGGGGTCAGGAAACACCATATATTTT
TRBV7-2	NA	NA	TRBJ1-5	CASSLADQPQHF	TGTGCCAGCAGCTTAGCCGATCAGCCCCAGCATTTT
TRBV6-2/TRBV6-3	TRBD2	NA	TRBJ2-7	CASSYSLAGASYEQYF	TGTGCCAGCAGTTACTCACTAGCGGGGGCCTCCTACGAGCAGTACTTC
TRBV20-1	TRBD1	NA	TRBJ2-3	CSARTGRHTDTQYF	TGCAGTGCCCGGACAGGGCGACACACAGATACGCAGTATTTT
TRBV29-1	TRBD1	NA	TRBJ2-7	CSVGDRAEQYF	TGCAGCGTCGGGGACAGGGCCGAGCAGTACTTC
TRBV9	NA	NA	TRBJ2-3	CASSVGTASTDTQYF	TGTGCCAGCAGCGTAGGGACAGCTAGCACAGATACGCAGTATTTT